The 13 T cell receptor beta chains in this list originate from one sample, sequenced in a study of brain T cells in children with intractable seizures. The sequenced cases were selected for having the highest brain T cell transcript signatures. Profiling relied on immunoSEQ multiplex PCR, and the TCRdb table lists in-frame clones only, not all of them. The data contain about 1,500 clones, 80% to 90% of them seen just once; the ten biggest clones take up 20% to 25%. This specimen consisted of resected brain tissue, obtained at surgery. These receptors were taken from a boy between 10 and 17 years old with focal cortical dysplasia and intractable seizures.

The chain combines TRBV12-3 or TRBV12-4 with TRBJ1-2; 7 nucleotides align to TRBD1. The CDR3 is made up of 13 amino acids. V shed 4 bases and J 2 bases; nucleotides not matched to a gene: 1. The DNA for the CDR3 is TGTGCCAGCAGTTCAGGGGGGAACTATGGCTACACCTTC. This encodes CASSSGGNYGYTF.

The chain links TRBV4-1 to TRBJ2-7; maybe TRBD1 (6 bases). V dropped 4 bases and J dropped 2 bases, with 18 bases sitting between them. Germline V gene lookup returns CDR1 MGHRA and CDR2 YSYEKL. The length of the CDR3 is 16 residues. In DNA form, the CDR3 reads TGCGCCAGCAGCCCTGGAGTCGACAGGCCGGCCTACGAGCAGTACTTC. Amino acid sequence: CASSPGVDRPAYEQYF.

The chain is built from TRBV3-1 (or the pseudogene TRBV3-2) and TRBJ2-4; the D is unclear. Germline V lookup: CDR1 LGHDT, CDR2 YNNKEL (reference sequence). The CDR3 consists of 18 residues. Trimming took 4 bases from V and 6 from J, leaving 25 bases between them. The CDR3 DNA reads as TGTGCCAGCAGCCCAACGGGTCTGACCCGAAGGGTAGCAAACATTCAGTACTTC. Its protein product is CASSPTGLTRRVANIQYF.

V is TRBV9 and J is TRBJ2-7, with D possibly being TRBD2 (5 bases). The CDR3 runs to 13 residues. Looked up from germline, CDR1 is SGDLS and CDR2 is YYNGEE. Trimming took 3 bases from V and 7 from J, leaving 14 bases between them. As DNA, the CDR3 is TGTGCCAGCAGCGCGTCAGGACTGGGGGAGCAGTACTTC. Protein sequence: CASSASGLGEQYF.

The CDR3 here is CASSSGTGGPISGNTIYF. The CDR3 coding sequence is TGCGCCAGCAGCTCCGGGACAGGGGGTCCTATCTCTGGAAACACCATATATTTT. The chain combines TRBV5-1 with TRBJ1-3; 11 positions match TRBD1. V shed 3 bases and J 0 bases; nucleotides not matched to a gene: 8. CDR1 SGHRS and CDR2 YFSETQ come from the germline V gene. The CDR3 extends over 18 amino acids.

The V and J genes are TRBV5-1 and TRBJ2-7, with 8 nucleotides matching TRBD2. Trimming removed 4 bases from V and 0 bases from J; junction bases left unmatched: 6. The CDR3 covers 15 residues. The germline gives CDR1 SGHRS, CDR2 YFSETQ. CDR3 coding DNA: TGCGCCAGCAGCACGGGACTAGTCAGCTCCTACGAGCAGTACTTC. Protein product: CASSTGLVSSYEQYF.

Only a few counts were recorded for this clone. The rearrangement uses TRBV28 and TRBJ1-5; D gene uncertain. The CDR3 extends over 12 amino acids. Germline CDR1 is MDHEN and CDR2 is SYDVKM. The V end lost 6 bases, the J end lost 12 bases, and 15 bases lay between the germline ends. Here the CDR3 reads CASSIMAGYQHF. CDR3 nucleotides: TGTGCCAGCAGCATAATGGCAGGATACCAGCATTTT.

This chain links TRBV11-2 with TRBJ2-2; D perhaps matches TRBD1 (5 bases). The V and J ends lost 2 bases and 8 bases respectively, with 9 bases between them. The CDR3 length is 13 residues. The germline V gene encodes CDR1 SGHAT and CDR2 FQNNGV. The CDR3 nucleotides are TGTGCCAGCAGCTTAAGGGGCAGGGGGGAGCTGTTTTTT. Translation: CASSLRGRGELFF.

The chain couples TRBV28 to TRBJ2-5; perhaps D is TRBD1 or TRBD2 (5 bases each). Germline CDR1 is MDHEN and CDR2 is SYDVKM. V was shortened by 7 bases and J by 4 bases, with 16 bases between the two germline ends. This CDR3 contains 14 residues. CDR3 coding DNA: TGTGCCAGCATAGGGGAGTCTCTCAGAGAGACCCAGTACTTC. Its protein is CASIGESLRETQYF.

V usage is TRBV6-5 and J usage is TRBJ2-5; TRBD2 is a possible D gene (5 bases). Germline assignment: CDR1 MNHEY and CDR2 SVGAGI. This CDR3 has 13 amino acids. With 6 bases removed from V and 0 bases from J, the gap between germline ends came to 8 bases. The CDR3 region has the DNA TGTGCCAGCAGGGGCGGGTACCAAGAGACCCAGTACTTC. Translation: CASRGGYQETQYF.

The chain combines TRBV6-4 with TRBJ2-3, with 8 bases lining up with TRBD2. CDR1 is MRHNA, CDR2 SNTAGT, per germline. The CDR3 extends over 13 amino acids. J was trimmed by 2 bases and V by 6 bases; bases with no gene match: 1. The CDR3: CASSGGATDTQYF. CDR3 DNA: TGTGCCAGCAGCGGGGGGGCCACAGATACGCAGTATTTT.

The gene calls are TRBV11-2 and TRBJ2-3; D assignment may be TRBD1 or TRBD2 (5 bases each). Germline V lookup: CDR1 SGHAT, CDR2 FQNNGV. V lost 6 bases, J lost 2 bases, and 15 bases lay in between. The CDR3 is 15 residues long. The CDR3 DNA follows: TGTGCCAGCAGACCAGGGCTGGGAGTCACAGATACGCAGTATTTT. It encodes CASRPGLGVTDTQYF.

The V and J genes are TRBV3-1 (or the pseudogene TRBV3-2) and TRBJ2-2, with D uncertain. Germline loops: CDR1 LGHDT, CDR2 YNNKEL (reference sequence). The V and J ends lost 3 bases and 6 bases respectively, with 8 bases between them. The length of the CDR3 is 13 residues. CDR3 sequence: CASSHKWAGELFF. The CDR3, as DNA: TGTGCCAGCAGCCATAAGTGGGCCGGGGAGCTGTTTTTT.